The rows below give T cell receptor beta chains drawn from one sample of a study of T-cell reconstitution after alpha-beta-depleted transplantation in children. In TCRdb, the PCR reads were re-called with MiXCR into one record per CDR3 protein. Of approximately 1,000,000 distinct CDR3 sequences in the sample, roughly 29% are singletons; the top ten hold about 28%. The material sequenced was PBMCs, mostly from graft donor cells, taken 360 days after TCRalphabeta/CD19-depleted stem cell transplant. The receptors originated from a boy under two years old who had a stem cell transplant for SCID, so the T cells may come from the graft donor. Each CDR3 is given with its conserved first and last residue.

V	J	CDR3
TRBV5-6	TRBJ2-5	CASSIGLARETQYF
TRBV12-3/TRBV12-4	TRBJ2-7	CASTPFPSGYEQYF
TRBV5-1	TRBJ2-3	CASSPYFSTDTQYF
TRBV27	TRBJ2-1	CASSLDRVGQGINEQFF
TRBV24-1	TRBJ2-1	CATSDFARRHEQFF
TRBV7-3	TRBJ2-1	CASSTIAGSSYNEQFF
TRBV4-3	TRBJ1-1	CASSQDRAGAGTEAFF
TRBV9	TRBJ2-2	CASSVRERGATGELFF
TRBV6-1	TRBJ1-2	CASSTEGQINYGYTF
TRBV18	TRBJ2-1	CASSRRGTGAYNEQFF
TRBV3-1	TRBJ2-1	CASSRIAGSYNEQFF
TRBV7-3	TRBJ1-1	CASSSATGVEAFF
TRBV4-2	TRBJ2-5	CASSQELAGGWALRETQYF
TRBV29-1	TRBJ2-5	CSGEDGNSGVETQYF
TRBV2	TRBJ2-7	CASQRQGAAYEQYF
TRBV11-1	TRBJ2-3	CASSGANYTQYF
TRBV29-1	TRBJ1-1	CSVVTGGRVEAFF
TRBV29-1	TRBJ2-7	CSTSTGTPSHEQYF
TRBV20-1	TRBJ2-7	CSAIRRDRGDEQYF
TRBV20-1	TRBJ1-2	CSASSDPVTNYGYTF
TRBV5-1	TRBJ1-1	CASNFRSNTEAFF
TRBV5-1	TRBJ1-1	CASSYDRADTEAFF
TRBV12-3/TRBV12-4	TRBJ1-3	CASSFGPGNTIYF
TRBV6-1	TRBJ1-1	CASSPLIAGRTEAFF
TRBV20-1	TRBJ2-3	CSARGGRDRVPDTQYF
TRBV7-6	TRBJ1-3	CASSLYPPGGSGNTIYF